This entry lists 25 T cell receptor beta chains sequenced from one sample in a study of blood T cell repertoires in COVID-19. Repertoires were generated with immunoSEQ multiplex PCR, while TCRdb's copy carries only in-frame clones and drops some. The repertoire includes 120,000 to 150,000 clones, just under 85% of them detected once, and about 3% sits in the top ten. The sequencing sample was made of peripheral blood. These receptors were collected from a woman between 40 and 50 years old with active or convalescent COVID-19.

The genes are TRBV5-1 and TRBJ2-3; TRBD2 matches 10 bases. The CDR3 has 15 residues. With 4 bases clipped from V and 2 bases from J, the junction kept 4 bases outside the gene matches. Looked up from germline, CDR1 is SGHRS and CDR2 is YFSETQ. CDR3 in amino acids: CASSPGLASTDTQYF. CDR3 sequence (DNA): TGCGCCAGCAGCCCGGGACTAGCGTCCACAGATACGCAGTATTTT.

The V and J genes are TRBV4-1 and TRBJ2-7; TRBD2 might be the D (5 bases). This CDR3 region has 14 residues. Germline loops: CDR1 MGHRA, CDR2 YSYEKL. The V gene lost 3 bases and the J gene lost 2 bases, with 11 bases spanning the gap. CDR3 sequence (DNA): TGCGCCAGCAGCCACCGACACGGGACCTACGAGCAGTACTTC. It codes for CASSHRHGTYEQYF.

For this clone: Distinct nucleotide sequences in the sample also encode this CDR3. The chain carries TRBV10-3 and TRBJ2-3; TRBD1 agrees at 7 bases. Losses at the gene ends were 4 bases for V and 2 bases for J; bases not matched to a gene: 6. There are 15 residues in the CDR3. The germline CDR1 and CDR2 sequences are ENHRY and SYGVKD. The CDR3 sequence: CAISGRDRVTDTQYF. The CDR3 DNA is TGTGCCATCAGTGGGAGAGACAGGGTCACAGATACGCAGTATTTT.

This clone was counted between two and nine times. This chain uses TRBV30 with TRBJ1-1; 8 bases align to TRBD1. The trim removed 4 bases at V and 3 bases at J, leaving 13 bases unmatched. The V gene's germline CDR1 is GTSNPN and CDR2 SVGIG (reference sequence). The length of the CDR3 is 16 residues. CDR3 sequence: CAWTSLGDRSHTEAFF. The CDR3 nucleotides read TGTGCCTGGACATCCCTGGGGGACAGGTCCCACACTGAAGCTTTCTTT.

CDR3: CASSWTSGNQETQYF. Written as DNA, the CDR3 is TGTGCCAGCAGCTGGACTAGCGGGAATCAAGAGACCCAGTACTTC. The chain links TRBV5-6 to TRBJ2-5; the match to TRBD2 covers 12 bases. The CDR3 has 15 residues. Germline loops: CDR1 SGHDT, CDR2 YYEEEE. Trimming took 3 bases from V and 2 from J; bases not matched to a gene: 2.

The J gene is TRBJ2-5, the V gene TRBV24-1; TRBD1 matches 7 bases. The germline gives CDR1 KGHDR, CDR2 SFDVKD. The V gene end was trimmed by 4 bases and the J gene end by 4 bases; junction bases not matched to a gene: 8. The CDR3 consists of 15 residues. CDR3 amino acids: CATSDPTGAGETQYF. Here the CDR3 DNA reads TGTGCCACCAGTGACCCCACAGGGGCCGGAGAGACCCAGTACTTC.

The rearrangement uses TRBV5-1 and TRBJ1-2; D is possibly TRBD1 (6 bases). Trimming took 0 bases from V and 5 from J, leaving 11 bases between them. Germline V lookup: CDR1 SGHRS, CDR2 YFSETQ. The CDR3 extends over 14 amino acids. DNA of the CDR3: TGCGCCAGCAGCTTGGGCAGGGGAAGGTATGGCTACACCTTC. This sequence encodes CASSLGRGRYGYTF. The whole variable domain, filled in from reference TRBV5-1 and TRBJ1-2, reads KAGVTQTPRYLIKTRGQQVTLSCSPISGHRSVSWYQQTPGQGLQFLFEYFSETQRNKGNFPGRFSGRQFSNSRSEMNVSTLELGDSALYLCASSLGRGRYGYTFGSGTRLTVV.

J is TRBJ2-3 and V is TRBV3-1 (or the pseudogene TRBV3-2), with TRBD2 matching 15 bases. CDR3 length: 20 amino acids. Per the germline V gene, CDR1 is LGHDT and CDR2 is YNNKEL (reference sequence). The junction had 15 bases not matched to a gene; V was cut back by 4 bases and J by 4 bases. CDR3 in DNA: TGTGCCAGCAGCCTCCAGAGGGGGACTAGCGGGAGGAGGGGGGCAGATACGCAGTATTTT. The encoded protein is CASSLQRGTSGRRGADTQYF.

This chain links TRBV2 with TRBJ2-7; D possibly corresponds to TRBD2 (6 bases). Germline-derived CDR1 and CDR2 are SNHLY and FYNNEI. The CDR3 extends over 15 amino acids. Trimming shortened V by 7 bases and J by 1 base, and 17 bases separated the two germline ends. This CDR3 is CASMARGALSYEQYF. Written as DNA, the CDR3 is TGTGCCAGCATGGCGCGGGGTGCCCTATCCTACGAGCAGTACTTC.

CDR3 in DNA: TGTGCCATCAGCGGACGGGGAGATACGCAGTATTTT. Translating it yields CAISGRGDTQYF. The rearrangement links TRBV10-3 to TRBJ2-3; D may be TRBD2 (5 bases). Germline loops: CDR1 ENHRY, CDR2 SYGVKD. The V gene lost 6 bases and the J gene lost 5 bases, with 9 bases spanning the gap. This CDR3 comprises 12 residues.

The V gene is TRBV4-3, the J gene TRBJ1-4; 10 positions agree with TRBD1. This CDR3 is 15 amino acids long. Trimming at V came to 5 bases and at J to 5 bases, leaving 5 bases not matched to a gene. Germline loops: CDR1 LGHNA, CDR2 YSLEER. CDR3 in DNA: TGCGCCAGCAGCTTCGGGACAGGGGTAAATGAAAAACTGTTTTTT. It yields the protein CASSFGTGVNEKLFF.

This chain uses TRBV28 with TRBJ1-1, with TRBD1 matching 7 bases. Germline CDR1 and CDR2: MDHEN and SYDVKM. This CDR3 is 15 amino acids long. Germline trimming cut 6 bases from V and 1 base from J; bases unmatched to any gene: 8. This chain's CDR3 is CASSQPGQRNTEAFF. The CDR3 DNA sequence: TGTGCCAGCAGCCAACCGGGACAGCGGAACACTGAAGCTTTCTTT.

The J gene is TRBJ2-3, the V gene TRBV5-1; D might be TRBD2 (6 bases). CDR3 length: 15 residues. Trimming took off 4 bases at V and 1 base at J, with 13 bases between the two ends. CDR1 and CDR2 (germline): SGHRS, YFSETQ. In nucleotides, the CDR3 is TGCGCCAGCAGCCCGGGCGCTAGCGGCACAGATACGCAGTATTTT. Protein: CASSPGASGTDTQYF.

The genes are TRBV7-8 and TRBJ2-7; 7 positions agree with TRBD1. Germline CDR1 and CDR2: SGHVS and FQNEAQ. Trimming at V came to 6 bases and at J to 6 bases, leaving 11 bases not matched to a gene. CDR3 length: 14 residues. The CDR3 sequence: CASRTQGPTSEQYF. DNA for the CDR3: TGTGCCAGCAGGACACAGGGGCCCACGTCCGAGCAGTACTTC.

The CDR3 coding sequence is TGTGCCAGTAGTATGGCAGGGCGCGCTTTCTTT. Its translation: CASSMAGRAFF. The rearrangement joins TRBV19 to TRBJ1-1; possibly TRBD1 for D (5 bases). The CDR3 has 11 residues. Germline V lookup: CDR1 LNHDA, CDR2 SQIVND (reference sequence). The V end lost 3 bases, the J end lost 11 bases, and 10 bases lay between the germline ends.

The chain links TRBV27 to TRBJ1-1; TRBD1 matches 7 bases. Losses at the gene ends were 0 bases for V and 7 bases for J; bases not matched to a gene: 5. Germline-derived CDR1 and CDR2 are MNHEY and SMNVEV (reference sequence). The CDR3 loop spans 14 amino acids. CDR3 region: CASSLSPTGFEAFF. CDR3 nucleotides: TGTGCCAGCAGTTTATCCCCGACAGGGTTTGAAGCTTTCTTT.

The chain joins TRBV5-1 to TRBJ2-3; tentative D call: TRBD2 (5 bases). Germline V CDR1 and CDR2: SGHRS, YFSETQ. CDR3 length: 13 amino acids. Trimming left V 2 bases short and J 5 bases short, with 9 bases between. CDR3 in amino acids: CASSFQEEDTQYF. The CDR3 DNA reads TGCGCCAGCAGCTTCCAGGAGGAAGATACGCAGTATTTT.

This clone was observed once. The chain is built from TRBV27 and TRBJ2-5, with 8 nucleotides matching TRBD2. CDR3 length: 21 amino acids. V trimming: 3 bases; J trimming: 0 bases; junction bases outside the gene matches: 21. Germline CDR1 reads MNHEY; CDR2 reads SMNVEV (reference sequence). The CDR3 nucleotides read TGTGCCAGCAGTTTCCAAGCCGACCCCGGCCTTGGCGGGGGGCACCAAGAGACCCAGTACTTC. Amino acids: CASSFQADPGLGGGHQETQYF.

This clone occurred once. V is TRBV20-1 and J is TRBJ2-7; maybe TRBD1 (6 bases). The CDR3 totals 13 residues. The germline V and J ends were trimmed by 3 bases and 2 bases, with 11 bases remaining between them. The germline V gene encodes CDR1 DFQATT and CDR2 SNEGSKA (reference sequence). The CDR3 loop reads CSASSGQPYEQYF. CDR3 bases: TGCAGTGCTAGTTCCGGACAGCCCTACGAGCAGTACTTC.

This clone was observed a few times. This chain uses TRBV4-1 with TRBJ2-3, with 9 bases identical to TRBD2. The CDR3 consists of 17 residues. V was pared by 0 bases and J by 4 bases, with 8 bases of the junction left unmatched. CDR1 MGHRA and CDR2 YSYEKL come from the germline V gene. CDR3 sequence reads: CASSQDHGGGAPDTQYF. For the CDR3, the DNA is TGCGCCAGCAGCCAAGATCACGGCGGGGGGGCTCCAGATACGCAGTATTTT.

The chain joins TRBV7-9 to TRBJ1-2; 9 nucleotides agree with TRBD1. The length of the CDR3 is 16 residues. The junction had 10 bases not matched to a gene; V was cut back by 0 bases and J by 8 bases. Germline V gene sequence: CDR1 SEHNR, CDR2 FQNEAQ (reference sequence). The CDR3 DNA is TGTGCCAGCAGCTTAGCGGTTAGGGACAGGGTAAGAGGCTACACCTTC. This sequence encodes CASSLAVRDRVRGYTF. Filled out from reference TRBV7-9 and TRBJ1-2, the complete variable domain reads DTGVSQNPRHKITKRGQNVTFRCDPISEHNRLYWYRQTLGQGPEFLTYFQNEAQLEKSRLLSDRFSAERPKGSFSTLEIQRTEQGDSAMYLCASSLAVRDRVRGYTFGSGTRLTVV.

The V call is TRBV10-3, the J call TRBJ1-6; D not resolved. The ends were cut back, 1 base at V and 9 bases at J, with 10 bases in the middle. The CDR3 spans 14 residues. Per germline, CDR1 ENHRY and CDR2 SYGVKD. CDR3 sequence reads: CAISEWELSSPLHF. DNA for the CDR3: TGTGCCATCAGTGAGTGGGAGCTCTCTTCACCCCTCCACTTT.

CDR3 sequence (DNA): TGTGCCACCAGTGGAGGCAATGAGCAGTTCTTC. Translation: CATSGGNEQFF. This chain links TRBV24-1 with TRBJ2-1; no clear D. The CDR3 contains 11 residues. Trimming took 5 bases from V and 6 from J, leaving 4 bases between them. CDR1 and CDR2 (germline): KGHDR, SFDVKD.

This clone showed up just once. The chain combines TRBV28 with TRBJ1-2, with a tentative D call TRBD1 (5 bases). The CDR3 sequence is 15 residues long. V lost 7 bases, J lost 0 bases, and 15 bases lay in between. Germline V gene sequence: CDR1 MDHEN, CDR2 SYDVKM. CDR3 bases: TGTGCCAGCAACCCCGGGGGGATAGCTAACTATGGCTACACCTTC. Protein product: CASNPGGIANYGYTF.

The V and J genes are TRBV10-1 and TRBJ2-2; D unclear. This CDR3 comprises 15 residues. Trimming stripped 6 bases from V and 4 bases from J, with 15 bases between. Germline V lookup: CDR1 WNHNN, CDR2 SYGVQD (reference sequence). CDR3 in DNA: TGCGCCAGCAGGGGCGACGGATCTCCCACCGGGGAGCTGTTTTTT. This translates into CASRGDGSPTGELFF.